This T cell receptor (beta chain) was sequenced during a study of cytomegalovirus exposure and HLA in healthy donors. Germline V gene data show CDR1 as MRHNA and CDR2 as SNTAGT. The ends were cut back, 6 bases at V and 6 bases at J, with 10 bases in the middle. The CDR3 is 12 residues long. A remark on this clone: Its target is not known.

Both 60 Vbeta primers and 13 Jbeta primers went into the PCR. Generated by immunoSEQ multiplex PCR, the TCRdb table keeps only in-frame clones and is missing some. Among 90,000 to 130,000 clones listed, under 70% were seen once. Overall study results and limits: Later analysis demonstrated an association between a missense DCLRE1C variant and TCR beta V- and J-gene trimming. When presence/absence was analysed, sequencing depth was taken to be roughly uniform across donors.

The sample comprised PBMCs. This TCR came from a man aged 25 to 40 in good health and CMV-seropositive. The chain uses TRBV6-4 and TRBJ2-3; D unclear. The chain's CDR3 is CASSSNRDTQYF. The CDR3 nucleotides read TGTGCCAGCAGCTCTAACCGGGATACGCAGTATTTT.